This entry is about one TCR beta chain. Only a few counts were recorded for this clonotype. No antigen is known for it. Qualities for individual bases were not recorded, and no much larger clone is one base off. V is trimmed back by 2 bases and J by 7 bases, and the junction contains 7 bases that no gene match accounts for. Per the germline V gene (reference sequence), SEHNR is the CDR1 and FQNEAQ is the CDR2. CDR3 length: 16 amino acids, cysteine to phenylalanine. The kept DNA is CDR3 alone, 48 bases in frame from the first base. The data originate from a study of T cells after yellow fever vaccination (dated by TCRdb to the late 2010s). Background on the whole study: The SMART-Seq v4 Ultra Low Input RNA kit was used to prepare libraries from fractions with low cell numbers. To follow T-cell clones before and after both primary and booster YFV17D yellow fever vaccination, bulk TCR alpha and beta repertoires underwent longitudinal sequencing. The cohort comprised two healthy male donors, one aged 18 to 30 and one aged 30 to 40 years. Blood samples were taken at several timepoints before and after primary and secondary immunization, and bulk PBMC replicates and cell subsets were isolated.

In light of the paper, this sample's treatment or condition label describes: live attenuated yellow fever vaccine strain. Two biological replicates of bulk PBMCs were collected at each blood-draw timepoint. A standard Ficoll-Paque protocol was used to isolate PBMCs from peripheral blood. TriZol was used to extract RNA from bulk PBMCs, CD4 and CD8 fractions, and dextramer-positive and dextramer-negative fractions. Overall study results and their limits: The secondary T-cell response was found to be weaker but faster than the primary response, with a peak reached on day 5 rather than on day 15. After the booster, most clones that had expanded after primary vaccination were detected again (around 97% of CD4 and around nine tenths of CD8), suggesting broad maintenance of memory. Computational filtering was required because FACS-sorted repertoires could contain abundant contaminating clonotypes from the bulk population. Because only a couple of donors were included in the study, the extent to which the findings can be generalized is limited. A small fraction of clonotypes showed up in both the CD4 and CD8 compartments, probably as a result of convergent recombination.

TCR cDNA was synthesized by 5'RACE template switching, through which a universal primer site and unique molecular identifiers were introduced. cDNA synthesis was primed from both the TCR alpha and TCR beta constant segments. Libraries were amplified in two PCR steps, with sample barcodes and sequencing adapters added in the second step. Sequencing of libraries was performed on Illumina HiSeq 2500 (2x100 bp) or NovaSeq (2x150 bp). The authors processed their data as follows. Demultiplexing of reads and collapsing into UMI consensus sequences were performed with MIGEC, and V(D)J alignment was carried out with MiXCR. Vaccine-responding clonotypes were identified with edgeR using replicate PBMC samples, with FDR below 0.01 and a log2 fold change above 5 up to day 15 being required. Bulk clonotypes were assigned CD4 or CD8 identity according to which sequenced CD4 or CD8 repertoire held them at higher abundance. TCRdb reanalyzed the raw reads on its own, using fastp at Q25 for trimming and MiXCR for clone calling, and kept in-frame beta chains. Rows with a matching CDR3 protein are joined into one entry that keeps the most common DNA and genes. V and J calls and clone size were set by TCRdb, not the authors. In this sample the table shows over 300,000 distinct CDR3 sequences, around 7.3% of which occur a single time. The ten largest make up roughly 19% of the sample.

The clonotype was recovered from a young man who received the YFV17D yellow fever vaccine. The sequencing used PBMCs, collected about 49 days after the first yellow fever vaccination. The rearrangement combines TRBV7-9 with TRBJ2-2; 10 bases in between match TRBD2. The DNA sequence follows: TGTGCCAGCAGCTTATCCCTAGCGGGGGCGTACGGGGAGCTGTTTTTT. It encodes CASSLSLAGAYGELFF.